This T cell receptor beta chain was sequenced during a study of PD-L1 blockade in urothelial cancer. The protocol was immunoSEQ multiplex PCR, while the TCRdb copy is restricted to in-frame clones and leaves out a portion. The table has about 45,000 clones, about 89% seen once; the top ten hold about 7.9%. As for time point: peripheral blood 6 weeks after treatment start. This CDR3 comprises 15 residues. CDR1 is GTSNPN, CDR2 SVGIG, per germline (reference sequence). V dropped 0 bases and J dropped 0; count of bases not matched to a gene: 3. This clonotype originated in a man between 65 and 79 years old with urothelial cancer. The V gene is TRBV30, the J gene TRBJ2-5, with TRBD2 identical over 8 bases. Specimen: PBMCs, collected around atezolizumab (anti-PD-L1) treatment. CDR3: CAWSVKRGYQETQYF. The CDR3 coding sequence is TGTGCCTGGAGTGTAAAGCGGGGGTACCAAGAGACCCAGTACTTC.